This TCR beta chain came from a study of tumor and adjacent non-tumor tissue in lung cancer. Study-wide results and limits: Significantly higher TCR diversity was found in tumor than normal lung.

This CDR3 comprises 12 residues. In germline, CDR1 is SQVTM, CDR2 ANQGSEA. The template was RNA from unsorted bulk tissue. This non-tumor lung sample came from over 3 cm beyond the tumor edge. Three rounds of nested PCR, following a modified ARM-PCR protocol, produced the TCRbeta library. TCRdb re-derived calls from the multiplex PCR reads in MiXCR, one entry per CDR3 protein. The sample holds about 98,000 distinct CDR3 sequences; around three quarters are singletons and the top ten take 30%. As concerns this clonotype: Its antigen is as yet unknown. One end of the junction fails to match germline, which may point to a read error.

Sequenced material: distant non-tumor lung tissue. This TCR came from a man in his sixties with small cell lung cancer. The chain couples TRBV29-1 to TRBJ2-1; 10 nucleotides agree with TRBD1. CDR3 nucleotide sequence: TGCAGCGGCTGCCGGGACAGGGGTGAGCGGTTCTTC. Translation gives CSGCRDRGERFF.